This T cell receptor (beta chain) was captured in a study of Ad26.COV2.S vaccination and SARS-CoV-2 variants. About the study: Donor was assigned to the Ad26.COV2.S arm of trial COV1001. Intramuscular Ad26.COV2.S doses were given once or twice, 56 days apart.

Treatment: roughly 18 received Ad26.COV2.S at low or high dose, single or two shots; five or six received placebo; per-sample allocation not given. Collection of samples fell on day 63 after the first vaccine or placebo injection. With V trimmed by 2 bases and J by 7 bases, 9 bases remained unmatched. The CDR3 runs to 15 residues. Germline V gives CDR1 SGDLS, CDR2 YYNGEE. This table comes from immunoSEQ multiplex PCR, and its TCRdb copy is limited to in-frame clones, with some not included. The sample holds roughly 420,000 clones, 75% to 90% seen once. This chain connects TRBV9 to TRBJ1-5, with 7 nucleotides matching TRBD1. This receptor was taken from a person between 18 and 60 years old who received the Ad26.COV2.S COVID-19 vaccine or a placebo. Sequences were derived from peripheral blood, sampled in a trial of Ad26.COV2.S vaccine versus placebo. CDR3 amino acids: CASSVQGVPNQPQHF. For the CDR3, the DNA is TGTGCCAGCAGCGTTCAGGGGGTGCCGAACCAGCCCCAGCATTTT.